This record looks at one T cell receptor beta chain sequence and its context. The entry originates in a study of T cells in Graves' hyperthyroidism and ophthalmopathy. Turning to the study itself: Peripheral blood collection took place at initial diagnosis, before any treatment.

Diagnoses rested on clinical symptoms, serum thyroxine and TRAb, thyroid ultrasound and orbital computed tomography. The authors took PBMCs from 10 ml fresh peripheral blood. V lost 9 bases, J lost 7 bases, and 8 bases stayed unmatched. CDR3 length: 14 residues. The V gene's germline CDR1 is MDHEN and CDR2 SYDVKM. Amplified TCR beta CDR3 regions came from RNA transcripts. TCR CDR3 regions were first amplified by RT-PCR with HTBI primers. One entry per CDR3 protein, called by TCRdb with MiXCR from the multiplex PCR reads. The data show 340,000 or so distinct CDR3 sequences, with around 23% seen just once and 50% held by the top ten.

The TCR sequence derives from a woman aged 45-59 years with Graves' hyperthyroidism. Sequencing was performed on blood. The chain joins TRBV28 to TRBJ2-1; TRBD2 matches 11 bases. CDR3 DNA: TGTGCCAGTCTACTAGCGGGAGAATGGAATGAGCAGTTCTTC. Amino acid sequence: CASLLAGEWNEQFF.